The 22 T cell receptor beta chains below come from one sample, sequenced in a study of T cell responses to AZD1222 COVID-19 vaccine. Here immunoSEQ multiplex PCR was the method, and the copy in TCRdb shows in-frame clones only, minus some. The sample lists approximately 140,000 clones, about nine tenths occurring once. The specimen comprised peripheral blood, sampled 28 days after the second AZD1222 dose. All receptors derive from an adult who received the AZD1222 COVID-19 vaccine.

This chain connects TRBV9 to TRBJ1-2, with 9 positions matching TRBD1. The germline CDR1 and CDR2 sequences are SGDLS and YYNGEE. The CDR3 is 17 amino acids. V lost 2 bases to trimming and J lost 6 bases; unmatched junction nucleotides: 14. As DNA, the CDR3 is TGTGCCAGCAGCGTTAACCTCCCGGGACAGGGTTCGGATGGCTACACCTTC. Translating it yields CASSVNLPGQGSDGYTF. Filled out from reference TRBV9 and TRBJ1-2, the complete variable domain reads DSGVTQTPKHLITATGQRVTLRCSPRSGDLSVYWYQQSLDQGLQFLIQYYNGEERAKGNILERFSAQQFPDLHSELNLSSLELGDSALYFCASSVNLPGQGSDGYTFGSGTRLTVV.

The gene calls are TRBV2 and TRBJ1-2, with 7 bases identical to TRBD1. Losses at the gene ends were 8 bases for V and 6 bases for J; bases not matched to a gene: 6. The CDR3 runs to 12 residues. Germline V gene sequence: CDR1 SNHLY, CDR2 FYNNEI. As DNA, the CDR3 is TGTGCCAGCGGGAGGGGGCGTGATGGCTACACCTTC. Protein product: CASGRGRDGYTF.

This chain links TRBV24-1 with TRBJ1-2; TRBD1 agrees at 9 bases. CDR1 KGHDR and CDR2 SFDVKD come from the germline V gene. This CDR3 has 16 residues. V gave up 4 bases and J gave up 6 bases; unmatched junction bases: 11. The DNA for the CDR3 is TGTGCCACCAGTGACTCCGGGACAGGGTTGCAGCATGGCTACACCTTC. Translating gives CATSDSGTGLQHGYTF.

V usage is TRBV5-4 and J usage is TRBJ1-2; D ambiguous. Looked up from germline, CDR1 is SGHNT and CDR2 is YYREEE (reference sequence). This CDR3 has 15 residues. Trimming stripped 0 bases from V and 7 bases from J, with 16 bases between. CDR3 sequence (DNA): TGTGCCAGCAGCTTGGGGGTGGTATCGTTTTTTGGCTACACCTTC. As protein: CASSLGVVSFFGYTF.

This clone was found once. This chain connects TRBV19 to TRBJ2-3; 8 bases are shared with TRBD2. CDR3 length: 16 residues. Trimming took 7 bases from V and 2 from J; bases not matched to a gene: 11. Germline V gene sequence: CDR1 LNHDA, CDR2 SQIVND (reference sequence). The CDR3 spells CASKGGGLASTDTQYF. The CDR3 DNA is TGTGCCAGTAAGGGTGGTGGACTAGCTTCCACAGATACGCAGTATTTT. Full variable domain (missing parts from reference TRBV19 and TRBJ2-3): DGGITQSPKYLFRKEGQNVTLSCEQNLNHDAMYWYRQDPGQGLRLIYYSQIVNDFQKGDIAEGYSVSREKKESFPLTVTSAQKNPTAFYLCASKGGGLASTDTQYFGPGTRLTVL.

The chain combines TRBV19 with TRBJ1-3; no clear D. CDR3 size: 14 residues. The germline gives CDR1 LNHDA, CDR2 SQIVND (reference sequence). V was pared by 6 bases and J by 0 bases, with 9 bases between. The CDR3 sequence: CASSPTLSGNTIYF. The CDR3 DNA sequence: TGTGCCAGTAGCCCTACCCTCTCTGGAAACACCATATATTTT.

V is TRBV15 and J is TRBJ1-6; D is possibly TRBD1 (6 bases). The CDR3 runs to 15 residues. The germline V gene has CDR1 LNHNV and CDR2 YYDKDF (reference sequence). Trimming took off 4 bases at V and 5 bases at J, with 12 bases between the two ends. This chain's CDR3 is CATSTWGPNNSPLHF. The DNA of the CDR3 is TGTGCCACCAGCACGTGGGGGCCAAATAATTCACCCCTCCACTTT.

The chain couples TRBV14 to TRBJ1-5; D is undetermined. The CDR3 is 13 amino acids. V was cut by 0 bases and J by 6 bases, with 6 bases left in between. Germline V gene sequence: CDR1 SGHDN, CDR2 FVKESK. The CDR3, as DNA: TGTGCCAGCAGCCAAGATCGGGTTCAGCCCCAGCATTTT. Protein sequence: CASSQDRVQPQHF.

The chain has TRBV25-1 and TRBJ1-1, with D possibly being TRBD1 (5 bases). With 4 bases removed from V and 1 base from J, the gap between germline ends came to 10 bases. The CDR3 is 14 residues long. The germline V gene has CDR1 MGHDK and CDR2 SYGVNS. CDR3 DNA: TGTGCCAGCAGTGCGGACAAGAGGAACACTGAAGCTTTCTTT. This gives the protein CASSADKRNTEAFF.

The V gene is TRBV5-1, the J gene TRBJ2-1; TRBD2 matches at 12 bases. CDR1 is SGHRS and CDR2 is YFSETQ in the germline V gene. The junction had 11 bases not matched to a gene; V was cut back by 0 bases and J by 10 bases. The CDR3 runs to 17 residues. The CDR3 loop is CASSLGLLAGGPGEQFF. Written as DNA, the CDR3 is TGCGCCAGCAGCTTGGGTTTGCTAGCGGGGGGGCCTGGGGAGCAGTTCTTC.

The rearrangement links TRBV29-1 to TRBJ1-4; 7 bases are shared with TRBD1. The CDR3 has 13 amino acids. Per the germline V gene, CDR1 is SQVTM and CDR2 is ANQGSEA. J gave up 8 bases and V 3 bases, and 6 bases lay outside the gene matches. CDR3 bases: TGCAGCGTTGAGGGTGGACAGGACGAAAAACTGTTTTTT. Encoded protein: CSVEGGQDEKLFF.

The J gene is TRBJ2-7, the V gene TRBV9; the D call may be TRBD1 or TRBD2 (5 bases each). The CDR3 consists of 15 residues. Germline loops: CDR1 SGDLS, CDR2 YYNGEE. Trimming removed 4 bases from V and 4 bases from J, with 18 bases in between. Here the CDR3 reads CASSNGGAGSYEQYF. CDR3 nucleotide sequence: TGTGCCAGCAGCAATGGAGGAGCAGGGTCTTACGAGCAGTACTTC.

This chain connects TRBV7-8 to TRBJ2-7; 12 nucleotides match TRBD1. J lost 4 bases, V lost 5 bases, and 6 bases had no gene match. Germline loops: CDR1 SGHVS, CDR2 FQNEAQ. The CDR3 length is 15 residues. CDR3 DNA sequence: TGTGCCAGCAGCCCCGGGACAGGGGGCTTGTACGAGCAGTACTTC. This codes for CASSPGTGGLYEQYF. The entire variable domain, with the rest obtained from reference TRBV7-8 and TRBJ2-7, is as follows: GAGVSQSPRYKVAKRGQDVALRCDPISGHVSLFWYQQALGQGPEFLTYFQNEAQLDKSGLPSDRFFAERPEGSVSTLKIQRTQQEDSAVYLCASSPGTGGLYEQYFGPGTRLTVT.

The genes are TRBV7-2 and TRBJ2-7; tentative D call: TRBD2 (6 bases). V was trimmed by 5 bases and J by 4 bases, leaving 15 bases between them. Per germline, CDR1 SGHTA and CDR2 FQGNSA. This CDR3 is 14 amino acids long. CDR3 DNA: TGTGCCAGCAGCCTAAACGGGGGAGGATACGAGCAGTACTTC. Amino acids: CASSLNGGGYEQYF.

This clone was observed a few times. The V and J genes are TRBV11-3 and TRBJ2-1, with 8 bases matching TRBD2. Germline CDR1 and CDR2: SGHNT and YENEEA. This CDR3 comprises 15 residues. Trimming took 0 bases from V and 10 from J; bases not matched to a gene: 8. DNA for the CDR3: TGTGCCAGCAGCTTAGACGGGAGGGTTCAGGAAGAGCAGTTCTTC. Translated, it gives CASSLDGRVQEEQFF.

The rearrangement links TRBV7-8 to TRBJ2-7; TRBD1 might be the D (6 bases). The CDR3 is 13 amino acids. V was shortened by 5 bases and J by 5 bases, with 13 bases between the two germline ends. Per germline, CDR1 SGHVS and CDR2 FQNEAQ. CDR3 sequence reads: CASSPLTGNEQYF. CDR3 bases: TGTGCCAGCAGCCCTCTAACAGGGAACGAGCAGTACTTC.

The J gene is TRBJ1-1, the V gene TRBV6-6, with 10 nucleotides matching TRBD1. The CDR3 contains 16 residues. Germline loops: CDR1 MNHNY, CDR2 SVGAGI (reference sequence). V dropped 6 bases and J dropped 3; count of bases not matched to a gene: 10. CDR3 DNA: TGTGCCAGCAGCACCGGGACAGGGGAGGCTGACACTGAAGCTTTCTTT. It encodes CASSTGTGEADTEAFF.

The chain is built from TRBV29-1 and TRBJ1-3; 8 bases fit TRBD1. The length of the CDR3 is 14 residues. The ends lost 5 bases at V and 3 bases at J; junction bases unmatched: 6. The V gene's germline CDR1 is SQVTM and CDR2 ANQGSEA. The CDR3 sequence is CSVKQTGDGNTIYF. DNA of the CDR3: TGCAGCGTTAAACAGACAGGGGATGGAAACACCATATATTTT.

The chain is built from TRBV5-4 and TRBJ2-5; the D gene is possibly TRBD2 (6 bases). The length of the CDR3 is 14 residues. Germline V gives CDR1 SGHNT, CDR2 YYREEE (reference sequence). Trimming took off 1 base at V and 5 bases at J, with 12 bases between the two ends. The CDR3 here is CASSLPFGGETQYF. In DNA form, the CDR3 reads TGTGCCAGCAGCTTGCCGTTTGGGGGGGAGACCCAGTACTTC.

The chain uses TRBV4-1 and TRBJ2-7, with TRBD2 as a possible D gene (8 bases). The length of the CDR3 is 15 residues. Per the germline V gene, CDR1 is MGHRA and CDR2 is YSYEKL. V shed 5 bases and J shed 5 bases, with 19 bases lying between them. This CDR3 is CASSRGDSGSNEQYF. The CDR3 bases are TGCGCCAGCAGCAGGGGGGACAGCGGGAGCAACGAGCAGTACTTC.

The CDR3 loop is CASSQDVLAGDWNEQFF. CDR3 bases: TGCGCCAGCAGCCAAGATGTACTAGCGGGAGATTGGAATGAGCAGTTCTTC. The chain has TRBV4-3 and TRBJ2-1; 11 bases align to TRBD2. The CDR3 length is 17 residues. Germline CDR1 and CDR2: LGHNA and YSLEER. J gave up 7 bases and V 0 bases, and 8 bases lay outside the gene matches.

The chain combines TRBV7-2 with TRBJ2-1, with D possibly matching TRBD2 (6 bases). CDR1 is SGHTA, CDR2 FQGNSA, per germline. The CDR3 is 13 amino acids. V lost 5 bases to trimming and J lost 4 bases, with 9 bases between them. The CDR3 DNA reads as TGTGCCAGCAGCATGGGGACTTACAATGAGCAGTTCTTC. Its protein product is CASSMGTYNEQFF.